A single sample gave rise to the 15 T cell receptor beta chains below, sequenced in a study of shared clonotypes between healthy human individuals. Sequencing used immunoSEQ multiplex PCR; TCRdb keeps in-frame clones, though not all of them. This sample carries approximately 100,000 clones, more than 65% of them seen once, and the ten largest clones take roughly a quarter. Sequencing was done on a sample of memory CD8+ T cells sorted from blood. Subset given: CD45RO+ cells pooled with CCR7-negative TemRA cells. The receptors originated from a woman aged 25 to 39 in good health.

CDR3 sequence reads: CASSQGGGWQGDSPLHF. CDR3 DNA: TGTGCCAGCAGCCAAGGAGGGGGTTGGCAGGGGGACTCACCCCTCCACTTT. The chain recombines TRBV4-2 with TRBJ1-6; 7 positions match TRBD1. Germline lookup yields CDR1 LGHNA and CDR2 YNFKEQ. The CDR3 is made up of 17 amino acids. The ends lost 1 base at V and 10 bases at J; junction bases unmatched: 13.

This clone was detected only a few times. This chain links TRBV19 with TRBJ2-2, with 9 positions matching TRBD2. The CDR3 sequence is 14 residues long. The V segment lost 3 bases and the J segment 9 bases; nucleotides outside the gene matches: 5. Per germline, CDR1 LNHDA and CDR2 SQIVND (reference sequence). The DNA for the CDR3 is TGTGCCAGTAGTATTGCGGGAGGGTCCAGGGAGCTGTTTTTT. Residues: CASSIAGGSRELFF.

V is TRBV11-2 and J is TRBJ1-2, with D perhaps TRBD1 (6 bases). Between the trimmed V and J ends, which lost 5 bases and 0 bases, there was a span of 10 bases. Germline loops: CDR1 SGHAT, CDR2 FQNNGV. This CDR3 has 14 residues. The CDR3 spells CASSQDRTNYGYTF. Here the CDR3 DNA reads TGTGCCAGCAGCCAAGACAGGACTAACTATGGCTACACCTTC.

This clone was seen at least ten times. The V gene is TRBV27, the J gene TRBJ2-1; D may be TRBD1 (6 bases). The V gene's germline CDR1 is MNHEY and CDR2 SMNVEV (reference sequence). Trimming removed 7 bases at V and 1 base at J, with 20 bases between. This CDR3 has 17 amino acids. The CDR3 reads CASTGYEGESSYNEQFF. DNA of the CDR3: TGTGCCAGCACCGGTTATGAGGGGGAGAGTTCCTACAATGAGCAGTTCTTC.

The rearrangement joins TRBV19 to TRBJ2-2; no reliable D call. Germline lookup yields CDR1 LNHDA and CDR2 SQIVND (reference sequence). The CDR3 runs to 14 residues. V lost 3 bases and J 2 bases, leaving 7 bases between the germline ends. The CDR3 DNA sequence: TGTGCCAGTAGTATCTGGGGAAACACCGGGGAGCTGTTTTTT. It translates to CASSIWGNTGELFF.

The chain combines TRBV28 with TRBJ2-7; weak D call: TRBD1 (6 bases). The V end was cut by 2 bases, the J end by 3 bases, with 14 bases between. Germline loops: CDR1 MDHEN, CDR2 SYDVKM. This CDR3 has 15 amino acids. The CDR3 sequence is CASSLGGQLNYEQYF. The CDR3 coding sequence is TGTGCCAGCAGTTTAGGTGGACAGCTAAACTACGAGCAGTACTTC.

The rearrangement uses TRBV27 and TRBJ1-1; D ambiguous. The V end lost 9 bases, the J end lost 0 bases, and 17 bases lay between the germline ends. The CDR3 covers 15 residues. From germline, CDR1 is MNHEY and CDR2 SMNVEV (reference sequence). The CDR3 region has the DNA TGTGCCAGTCAAAAGCAGGTAACAATGAACACTGAAGCTTTCTTT. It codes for CASQKQVTMNTEAFF.

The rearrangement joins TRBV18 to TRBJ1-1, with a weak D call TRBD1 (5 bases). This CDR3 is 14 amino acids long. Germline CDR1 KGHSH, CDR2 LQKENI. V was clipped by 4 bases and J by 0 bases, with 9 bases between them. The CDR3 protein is CASSRDGMNTEAFF. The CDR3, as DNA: TGTGCCAGCTCACGGGACGGAATGAACACTGAAGCTTTCTTT. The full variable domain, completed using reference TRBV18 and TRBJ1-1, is NAGVMQNPRHLVRRRGQEARLRCSPMKGHSHVYWYRQLPEEGLKFMVYLQKENIIDESGMPKERFSAEFPKEGPSILRIQQVVRGDSAAYFCASSRDGMNTEAFFGQGTRLTVV.

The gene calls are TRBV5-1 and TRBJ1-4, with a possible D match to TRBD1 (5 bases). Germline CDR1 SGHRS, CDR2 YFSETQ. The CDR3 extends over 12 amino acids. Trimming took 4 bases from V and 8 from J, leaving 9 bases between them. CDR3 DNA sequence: TGCGCCAGCAGCACAGCAGGGGAAAAACTGTTTTTT. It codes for CASSTAGEKLFF.

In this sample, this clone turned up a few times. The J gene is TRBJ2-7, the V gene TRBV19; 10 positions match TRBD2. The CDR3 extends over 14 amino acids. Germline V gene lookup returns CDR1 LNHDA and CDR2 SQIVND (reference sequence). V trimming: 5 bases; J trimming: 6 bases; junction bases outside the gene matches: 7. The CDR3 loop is CASSGSGRAPEQYF. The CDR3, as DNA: TGTGCCAGTAGTGGAAGCGGGAGGGCCCCCGAGCAGTACTTC.

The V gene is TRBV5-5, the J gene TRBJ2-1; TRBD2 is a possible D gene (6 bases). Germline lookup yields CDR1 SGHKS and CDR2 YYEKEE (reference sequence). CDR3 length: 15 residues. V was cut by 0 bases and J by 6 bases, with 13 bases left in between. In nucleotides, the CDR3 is TGTGCCAGCAGCTTGGCCGGAGGGAGCATCAATGAGCAGTTCTTC. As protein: CASSLAGGSINEQFF.

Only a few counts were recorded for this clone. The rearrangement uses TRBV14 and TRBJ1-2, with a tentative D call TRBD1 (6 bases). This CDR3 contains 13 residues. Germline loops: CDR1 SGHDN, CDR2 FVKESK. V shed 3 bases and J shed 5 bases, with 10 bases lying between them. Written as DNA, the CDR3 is TGTGCCAGCAGCCATATTGGACAGTATGGCTACACCTTC. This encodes CASSHIGQYGYTF.

The CDR3 DNA is TGTGCCAGCAGAGGACTAGCGGGAGTATTCACCCCCTACGAGCAGTACTTC. This gives the protein CASRGLAGVFTPYEQYF. The chain recombines TRBV28 with TRBJ2-7; 13 bases line up with TRBD2. V shed 6 bases and J 2 bases; nucleotides not matched to a gene: 10. Germline CDR1 is MDHEN and CDR2 is SYDVKM. The length of the CDR3 is 17 residues.

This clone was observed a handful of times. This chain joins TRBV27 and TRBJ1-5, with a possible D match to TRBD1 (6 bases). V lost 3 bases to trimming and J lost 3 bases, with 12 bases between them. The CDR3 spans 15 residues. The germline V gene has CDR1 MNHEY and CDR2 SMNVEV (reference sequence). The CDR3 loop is CASSLAGGFNQPQHF. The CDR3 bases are TGTGCCAGCAGTTTGGCGGGGGGCTTCAATCAGCCCCAGCATTTT.

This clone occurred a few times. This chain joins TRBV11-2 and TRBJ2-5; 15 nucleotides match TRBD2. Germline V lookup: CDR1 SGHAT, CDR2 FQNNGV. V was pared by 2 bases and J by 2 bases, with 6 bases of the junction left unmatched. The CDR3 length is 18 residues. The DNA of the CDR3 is TGTGCCAGCAGCTTATTGGCGGGACTAGCGGGAGGTCAAGAGACCCAGTACTTC. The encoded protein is CASSLLAGLAGGQETQYF. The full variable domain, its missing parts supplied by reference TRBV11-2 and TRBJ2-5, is EAGVAQSPRYKIIEKRQSVAFWCNPISGHATLYWYQQILGQGPKLLIQFQNNGVVDDSQLPKDRFSAERLKGVDSTLKIQPAKLEDSAVYLCASSLLAGLAGGQETQYFGPGTRLLVL.